This passage covers 18 T cell receptor beta chains from one sample sequenced in a study of shared clonotypes between healthy human individuals. Measured with immunoSEQ multiplex PCR; TCRdb has only the in-frame clones, and not every one. The sample records millions of clones, roughly 95% being singletons. CD8 cells classed as naive were CD45RO-negative and positively selected for CCR7, excluding terminally differentiated effector memory CD45RA+ cells. The sequencing input was naive CD8+ T cells sorted from blood. The receptors come from a man aged 18-30 years in good health.

The gene calls are TRBV7-9 and TRBJ1-1, with unresolved D. Trimming cost V 3 bases and J 2 bases, with 7 bases left between them. In germline, CDR1 is SEHNR, CDR2 FQNEAQ (reference sequence). The CDR3 has 13 amino acids. For the CDR3, the DNA is TGTGCCAGCAGCTTTTCAACTAACACTGAAGCTTTCTTT. It codes for CASSFSTNTEAFF.

The chain carries TRBV5-1 and TRBJ2-7, with D possibly TRBD1 on 6 matching bases. Per germline, CDR1 SGHRS and CDR2 YFSETQ. With 5 bases removed from V and 4 bases from J, the gap between germline ends came to 13 bases. CDR3 length equals 13 residues. The CDR3 protein is CASRYRVGYEQYF. The CDR3 DNA sequence: TGCGCCAGCAGATACAGGGTAGGGTACGAGCAGTACTTC.

The V gene is TRBV27, the J gene TRBJ2-1; TRBD2 agrees at 11 bases. This CDR3 has 20 residues. J was trimmed by 7 bases and V by 4 bases; bases with no gene match: 21. Germline loops: CDR1 MNHEY, CDR2 SMNVEV (reference sequence). CDR3 sequence (DNA): TGTGCCAGCAGTTCTTCCGCCGGGACTAGCGGAGACCGGCGTGGGAATGAGCAGTTCTTC. This gives the protein CASSSSAGTSGDRRGNEQFF.

J is TRBJ2-3 and V is TRBV9; D unclear. Germline loops: CDR1 SGDLS, CDR2 YYNGEE. This CDR3 spans 15 amino acids. Deletions cut 0 bases from V and 3 bases from J, with 11 bases between. CDR3 DNA: TGTGCCAGCAGCGTAGACGGGTCTGGGACAGATACGCAGTATTTT. It yields the protein CASSVDGSGTDTQYF.

The chain employs TRBV6-5 and TRBJ2-7; D is undetermined. The V end lost 5 bases, the J end lost 5 bases, and 13 bases lay between the germline ends. Germline CDR1 and CDR2: MNHEY and SVGAGI. This CDR3 contains 13 residues. The CDR3 reads CASSMGWSDEQYF. The CDR3 DNA sequence: TGTGCCAGCAGTATGGGTTGGAGTGACGAGCAGTACTTC.

The V and J genes are TRBV27 and TRBJ1-1; possible D gene TRBD1, 5 bases. The V gene lost 3 bases and the J gene lost 0 bases, with 8 bases spanning the gap. The germline V gene has CDR1 MNHEY and CDR2 SMNVEV (reference sequence). The CDR3 is made up of 14 amino acids. The CDR3 DNA is TGTGCCAGCAGTTTCAGGGTCCTGAACACTGAAGCTTTCTTT. Protein sequence: CASSFRVLNTEAFF.

The genes are TRBV28 and TRBJ2-7; possibly TRBD2 for D (6 bases). V lost 6 bases and J lost 8, with 14 bases in between. This CDR3 has 12 amino acids. Germline CDR1 is MDHEN and CDR2 is SYDVKM. The CDR3 DNA sequence: TGTGCCAGCAGCCTAGATGGAGGGAAGCAGTACTTC. It encodes CASSLDGGKQYF.

V usage is TRBV2 and J usage is TRBJ1-1; 8 nucleotides match TRBD1. V shed 4 bases, J shed 4 bases, and the junction held 5 bases outside the gene matches. Per the germline V gene, CDR1 is SNHLY and CDR2 is FYNNEI. The CDR3 contains 14 residues. This CDR3 is CASSAPGGGTEAFF. The CDR3 nucleotides read TGTGCCAGCAGTGCCCCAGGGGGCGGCACTGAAGCTTTCTTT. The entire variable domain, with the rest obtained from reference TRBV2 and TRBJ1-1, is as follows: EPEVTQTPSHQVTQMGQEVILRCVPISNHLYFYWYRQILGQKVEFLVSFYNNEISEKSEIFDDQFSVERPDGSNFTLKIRSTKLEDSAMYFCASSAPGGGTEAFFGQGTRLTVV.

For this clone: The same CDR3 can be traced to other DNA sequences in this sample. The chain carries TRBV7-9 and TRBJ1-5; no firm D call. The length of the CDR3 is 13 residues. V lost 5 bases to trimming and J lost 1 base, with 6 bases between them. Germline CDR1 reads SEHNR; CDR2 reads FQNEAQ (reference sequence). The CDR3 region has the DNA TGTGCCAGCAGCCCCGGGAGCAATCAGCCCCAGCATTTT. Its translation: CASSPGSNQPQHF.

The chain joins TRBV9 to TRBJ2-2; D is perhaps TRBD1 (6 bases). CDR1 is SGDLS and CDR2 is YYNGEE in the germline V gene. The CDR3 is made up of 19 amino acids. Trimming removed 2 bases at V and 1 base at J, with 21 bases between. DNA for the CDR3: TGTGCCAGCAGCGTTAACCGGGACACCAATATTCTGAACACCGGGGAGCTGTTTTTT. It specifies CASSVNRDTNILNTGELFF.

This rearrangement joins TRBV11-2 to TRBJ2-7, with D possibly being TRBD1 (6 bases). The CDR3 is 17 residues long. Deletions cut 6 bases from V and 1 base from J, with 22 bases between. Germline V lookup: CDR1 SGHAT, CDR2 FQNNGV. As DNA, the CDR3 is TGTGCCAGCAGTGGATCAGCCCAGACAGGAGCGTCCTACGAGCAGTACTTC. It encodes CASSGSAQTGASYEQYF. The whole variable domain, remainder taken from reference TRBV11-2 and TRBJ2-7, is EAGVAQSPRYKIIEKRQSVAFWCNPISGHATLYWYQQILGQGPKLLIQFQNNGVVDDSQLPKDRFSAERLKGVDSTLKIQPAKLEDSAVYLCASSGSAQTGASYEQYFGPGTRLTVT.

Concerning this clone itself: Other DNA sequences within the sample encode an identical CDR3. The chain links TRBV5-1 to TRBJ2-7; D remains unclear. Trimming pared 0 bases from V and 0 bases from J, leaving 4 bases between. The CDR3 totals 13 residues. Germline CDR1 reads SGHRS; CDR2 reads YFSETQ. The CDR3 region has the DNA TGCGCCAGCAGCTTGGGCCGCTCCTACGAGCAGTACTTC. Its protein product is CASSLGRSYEQYF.

Here the CDR3 reads CASSLGTEDYEQYF. Here the CDR3 DNA reads TGTGCCAGCAGCTTAGGGACTGAAGACTACGAGCAGTACTTC. The chain recombines TRBV7-8 with TRBJ2-7, with D perhaps TRBD2 (5 bases). The CDR3 is made up of 14 amino acids. Germline CDR1 reads SGHVS; CDR2 reads FQNEAQ. V shed 1 base and J shed 3 bases, with 10 bases lying between them.

This chain links TRBV5-8 with TRBJ2-1; 7 bases line up with TRBD1. Per germline, CDR1 SGHTS and CDR2 YDEGEE. Trimming removed 3 bases from V and 8 bases from J; junction bases left unmatched: 11. The CDR3 runs 15 residues. CDR3 sequence (DNA): TGTGCCAGCAGCTCCCGGGACAGTCGTAGGGATGAGCAGTTCTTC. This codes for CASSSRDSRRDEQFF.

The count of this clone is one. The chain recombines TRBV7-9 with TRBJ2-5; 9 bases are shared with TRBD1. Germline loops: CDR1 SEHNR, CDR2 FQNEAQ (reference sequence). The CDR3 runs to 16 residues. V gave up 4 bases and J gave up 4 bases; unmatched junction bases: 10. CDR3 sequence (DNA): TGTGCCAGCAGCTATCCCGACAGGGGGGTTAGAGAGACCCAGTACTTC. Translation: CASSYPDRGVRETQYF.

DNA for the CDR3: TGTGCCAGCAGTTACTGGGACAGGTCTGATACGCAGTATTTT. It encodes CASSYWDRSDTQYF. The rearrangement links TRBV6-6 to TRBJ2-3; 8 bases are shared with TRBD1. Germline trimming cut 1 base from V and 6 bases from J; bases unmatched to any gene: 3. Per the germline V gene, CDR1 is MNHNY and CDR2 is SVGAGI (reference sequence). The CDR3 loop spans 14 amino acids.

The rearrangement uses TRBV19 and TRBJ1-5; D gene uncertain. This CDR3 contains 16 residues. Germline CDR1 and CDR2: LNHDA and SQIVND (reference sequence). V was trimmed by 3 bases and J by 0 bases, leaving 12 bases between them. The chain's CDR3 is CASSIALIYSNQPQHF. In DNA form, the CDR3 reads TGTGCCAGTAGTATTGCTCTTATCTATAGCAATCAGCCCCAGCATTTT.

This chain joins TRBV11-1 and TRBJ2-2; D gene unclear. The CDR3 length is 12 residues. The V gene lost 5 bases and the J gene lost 9 bases, with 10 bases spanning the gap. The germline V gene has CDR1 SGHAT and CDR2 FQDESV (reference sequence). CDR3 in amino acids: CASSPTARELFF. As DNA, the CDR3 is TGTGCCAGCAGCCCCACAGCTAGGGAGCTGTTTTTT.